The source of this T cell receptor beta chain is a study of shared clonotypes between healthy human individuals. Study-wide background: In total, the donors were two women and three men aged 18 to 49. Whole-study results and caveats: Expectations were that clonotype sharing among donors would be affected by sequencing depth.

Study donors comprised healthy, HIV-negative adults devoid of recent acute infection or vaccination. Several immunoSEQ 96-well plates shared each subset's DNA, each plate a replicate. Clones were sequenced by immunoSEQ multiplex PCR, and TCRdb holds only the in-frame ones, with some missing. Altogether about 2.3 million clones are present, 92% being singletons, with the ten largest covering 0.37%. A note on this clone: The antigen remains unidentified.

CDR1 is SNHLY and CDR2 is FYNNEI in the germline V gene. This CDR3 comprises 13 residues. Trimming removed 1 base at V and 7 bases at J, with 9 bases between. V gene TRBV2 combines with J gene TRBJ2-3; no reliable D call. The material sequenced was naive CD4+ T cells from PBMCs. Regarding subset: CD45RA+ positively selected. This TCR derives from a man younger than 30 in good health. Some clones in this sample may be carry-over from other donors' samples. The CDR3 nucleotides are TGTGCCAGCAGTGAAGGCCTCGAGTATACGCAGTATTTT. It yields the protein CASSEGLEYTQYF.